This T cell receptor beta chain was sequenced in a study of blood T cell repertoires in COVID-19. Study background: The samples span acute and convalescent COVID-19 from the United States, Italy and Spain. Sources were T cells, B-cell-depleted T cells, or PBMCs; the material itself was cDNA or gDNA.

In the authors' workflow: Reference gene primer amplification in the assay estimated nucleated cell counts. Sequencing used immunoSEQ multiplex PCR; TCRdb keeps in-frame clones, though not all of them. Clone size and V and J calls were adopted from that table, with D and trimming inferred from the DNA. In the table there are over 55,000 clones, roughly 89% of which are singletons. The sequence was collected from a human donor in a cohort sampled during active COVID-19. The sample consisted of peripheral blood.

The CDR3 sequence is CASSEHPPRTGPGAFF. In DNA, the CDR3 is TGTGCCAGCAGTGAACATCCCCCCAGGACAGGTCCCGGAGCTTTCTTT. The V gene is TRBV6-1, the J gene TRBJ1-1, with TRBD1 matching 7 bases. The germline CDR1 and CDR2 sequences are MNHNS and SASEGT. The V gene end was trimmed by 2 bases and the J gene end by 10 bases; junction bases not matched to a gene: 16. The CDR3 sequence is 16 residues long.